There are a few counts of the clone carrying this T cell receptor (beta chain). The same CDR3 arises from other DNA sequences in this sample as well. The sample is drawn from a study of blood T cell repertoires in COVID-19. About the research overall: Sources were T cells, B-cell-depleted T cells, or PBMCs; the material itself was cDNA or gDNA.

Produced via immunoSEQ multiplex PCR; TCRdb's table is partial and in-frame only. Altogether over 30,000 clones are present, around 82% being singletons, with the ten largest covering about 3.9%. The source is a man in his forties or fifties with acute or convalescent COVID-19. The specimen was peripheral blood.

The CDR3 is CASSLGTYTEAFF. In DNA form, the CDR3 reads TGTGCCAGCAGTTTAGGGACTTATACTGAAGCTTTCTTT. The chain has TRBV12-3 or TRBV12-4 and TRBJ1-1; D gene unclear. The CDR3 consists of 13 residues. Trimming left V 1 base short and J 5 bases short, with 8 bases between.